This T cell receptor (beta chain) derives from a study of blood T cell repertoires in COVID-19. For the study at large: The samples span acute and convalescent COVID-19 from the United States, Italy and Spain. Sample material is recorded as cDNA or gDNA derived from T cells, B-cell-depleted T cells, or PBMCs.

Germline V gives CDR1 SEHNR, CDR2 FQNEAQ (reference sequence). The CDR3 is made up of 15 amino acids. The V segment lost 0 bases and the J segment 9 bases; nucleotides outside the gene matches: 3. The data were produced by immunoSEQ multiplex PCR, yet TCRdb's version contains in-frame clones alone and is incomplete. Altogether some 150,000 clones are present, less than 85% being singletons, with the ten largest covering roughly 9%. The gene calls are TRBV7-9 and TRBJ1-6; 9 nucleotides line up with TRBD1. This TCR was recovered from a woman of 80 years or more in a cohort sampled during active or convalescent COVID-19. Sequencing was done on a sample of peripheral blood. In nucleotides, the CDR3 is TGTGCCAGCAGCTTAGCGGGGACAGGGAGTTCACCCCTCCACTTT. The encoded protein is CASSLAGTGSSPLHF.